This TCR beta chain was identified in a study of blood T cells in healthy people across ages. CDR1 and CDR2 from the germline V gene are SGHRS and YFSETQ. With V trimmed by 9 bases and J by 4 bases, 9 bases remained unmatched. The CDR3 runs 13 residues. Next came a second PCR, run for roughly 6 to 11 cycles, which used a sample-barcoded 5' primer along with a J-beta primer mix. MiXCR, run by TCRdb on the 5' RACE reads, gives a single entry per CDR3 protein. The profile shows hundreds of thousands of distinct CDR3 sequences, 29% of them singletons. This chain connects TRBV5-1 to TRBJ1-1; 7 nucleotides line up with TRBD1. The TCR sequence derives from a woman of 80 years or more in good health. Material for sequencing was blood. The CDR3 nucleotides are TGCGCCACCAGGGACAGTTGGGGCACTGAAGCTTTCTTT. It specifies CATRDSWGTEAFF.